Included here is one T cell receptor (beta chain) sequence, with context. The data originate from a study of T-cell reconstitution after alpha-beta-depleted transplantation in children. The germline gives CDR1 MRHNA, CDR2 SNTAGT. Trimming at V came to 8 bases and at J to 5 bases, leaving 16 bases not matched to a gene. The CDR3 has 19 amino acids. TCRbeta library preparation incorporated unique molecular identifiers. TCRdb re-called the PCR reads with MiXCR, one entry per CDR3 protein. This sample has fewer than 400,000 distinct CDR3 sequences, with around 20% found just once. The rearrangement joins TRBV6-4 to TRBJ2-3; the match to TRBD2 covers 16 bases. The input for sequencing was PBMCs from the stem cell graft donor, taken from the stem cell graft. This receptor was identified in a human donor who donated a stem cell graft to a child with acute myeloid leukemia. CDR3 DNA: TGTGCCAGCTGTTCTTATGGGGGACTAGCGGGAGGGCCCAAAGATACGCAGTATTTT. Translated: CASCSYGGLAGGPKDTQYF.